Detailed here is one T cell receptor (beta chain). A junction boundary mismatches the germline segment, possibly from a read error. TCRdb's table, derived via immunoSEQ multiplex PCR, lists solely in-frame clones and lacks some. The sample carries 2.5 million or so clones, over 85% recorded once. The sample comes from a study of shared clonotypes between healthy human individuals. The CDR3 runs 13 residues. Germline assignment: CDR1 SGDLS and CDR2 YYNGEE. This clonotype was obtained from a man between 18 and 29 years old in good health. The sequenced sample consisted of naive CD4+ T cells sorted from blood. The subset here: CD45RA+ positively selected. This chain connects TRBV9 to TRBJ1-2; the D gene is possibly TRBD1 (6 bases). CDR3 sequence: CASSVGAGEVFAF. The CDR3 DNA sequence: TGTGCCAGCAGCGTAGGGGCAGGGGAGGTCTTCGCCTTC.